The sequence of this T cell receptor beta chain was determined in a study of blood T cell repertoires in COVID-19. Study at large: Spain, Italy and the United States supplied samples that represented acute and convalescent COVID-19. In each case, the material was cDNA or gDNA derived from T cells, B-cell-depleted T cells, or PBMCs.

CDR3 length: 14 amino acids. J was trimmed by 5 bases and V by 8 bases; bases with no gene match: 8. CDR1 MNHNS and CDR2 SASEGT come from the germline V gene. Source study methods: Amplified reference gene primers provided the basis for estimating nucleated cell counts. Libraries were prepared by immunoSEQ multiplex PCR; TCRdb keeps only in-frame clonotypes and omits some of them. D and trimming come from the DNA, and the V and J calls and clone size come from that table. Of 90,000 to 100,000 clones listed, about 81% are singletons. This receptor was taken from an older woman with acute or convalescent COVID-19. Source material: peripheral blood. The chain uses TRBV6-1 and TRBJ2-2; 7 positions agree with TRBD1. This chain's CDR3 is CASPGQQATGELFF. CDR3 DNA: TGTGCCAGCCCGGGACAGCAGGCAACCGGGGAGCTGTTTTTT.